This T cell receptor (beta chain) was recorded in a study of blood T cells in healthy people across ages. Findings and caveats of the study: Significant beta diversity loss was already apparent by age approximately 37, declining roughly linearly. The lack of PBMC sorting stopped any conclusive naive versus antigen-experienced comparison. Comparison with aged donors showed that long-lived donors had more naive CD4+ cells and higher diversity.

PCR was performed a second time for roughly 7 to 12 cycles using a sample-barcoded 5' primer and a J-beta primer mix. TCRdb re-called the 5' RACE reads with MiXCR, one entry per CDR3 protein. The data contain 1.5 million to 1.9 million distinct CDR3 sequences, approximately 42% of them singletons. The germline V gene has CDR1 DFQATT and CDR2 SNEGSKA (reference sequence). The V and J ends lost 1 base and 5 bases respectively, with 11 bases between them. CDR3 length: 13 residues. Samples had at least 7 million PBMCs isolated from them. This clonotype was recorded a few times. Antigen unknown. This chain links TRBV20-1 with TRBJ2-5; D unresolved. The clonotype originates from a young woman in good health. Sequencing used blood. The CDR3 region has the DNA TGCAGTGCTAGAGTCGTGGCTTGGGAGACCCAGTACTTC. It translates to CSARVVAWETQYF.